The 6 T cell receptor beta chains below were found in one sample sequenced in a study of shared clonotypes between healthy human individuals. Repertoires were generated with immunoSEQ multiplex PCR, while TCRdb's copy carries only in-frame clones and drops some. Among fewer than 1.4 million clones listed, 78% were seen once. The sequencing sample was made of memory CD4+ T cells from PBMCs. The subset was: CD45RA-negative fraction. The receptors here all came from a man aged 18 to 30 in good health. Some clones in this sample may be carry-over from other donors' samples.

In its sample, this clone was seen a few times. CDR3 region: CASSFGEPTDTQYF. In nucleotides, the CDR3 is TGTGCCAGCAGCTTCGGGGAGCCAACAGATACGCAGTATTTT. This rearrangement joins TRBV7-9 to TRBJ2-3; perhaps TRBD2 as D (5 bases). V dropped 3 bases and J dropped 3 bases, with 10 bases sitting between them. CDR1 and CDR2 from the germline V gene are SEHNR and FQNEAQ (reference sequence). This CDR3 contains 14 residues. The full variable domain, with the rest looked up from reference TRBV7-9 and TRBJ2-3, is DTGVSQNPRHKITKRGQNVTFRCDPISEHNRLYWYRQTLGQGPEFLTYFQNEAQLEKSRLLSDRFSAERPKGSFSTLEIQRTEQGDSAMYLCASSFGEPTDTQYFGPGTRLTVL.

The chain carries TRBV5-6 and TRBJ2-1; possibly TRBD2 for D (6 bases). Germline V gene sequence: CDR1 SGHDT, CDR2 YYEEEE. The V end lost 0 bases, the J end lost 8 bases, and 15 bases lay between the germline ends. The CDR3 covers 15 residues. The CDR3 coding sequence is TGTGCCAGCAGCTTGGTCGGAGGGCCGGAGCATGAGCAGTTCTTC. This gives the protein CASSLVGGPEHEQFF.

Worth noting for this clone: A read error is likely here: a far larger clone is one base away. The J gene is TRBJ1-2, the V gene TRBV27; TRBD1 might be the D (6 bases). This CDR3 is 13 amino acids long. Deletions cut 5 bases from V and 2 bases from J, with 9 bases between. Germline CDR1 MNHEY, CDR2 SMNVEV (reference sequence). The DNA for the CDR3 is TGTGCCAGCAGTACAGGACAGAACTATGGCTACACCTTC. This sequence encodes CASSTGQNYGYTF.

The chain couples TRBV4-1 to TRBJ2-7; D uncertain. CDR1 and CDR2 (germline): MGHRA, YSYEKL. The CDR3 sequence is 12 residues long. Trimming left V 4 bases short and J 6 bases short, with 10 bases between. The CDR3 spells CASSPVWGEQYF. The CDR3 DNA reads TGCGCCAGCAGCCCCGTTTGGGGCGAGCAGTACTTC.

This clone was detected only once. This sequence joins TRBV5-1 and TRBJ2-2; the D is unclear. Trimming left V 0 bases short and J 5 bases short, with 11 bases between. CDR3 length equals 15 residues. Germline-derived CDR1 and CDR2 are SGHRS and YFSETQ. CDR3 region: CASSLESSGTGELFF. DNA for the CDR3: TGCGCCAGCAGCTTGGAGTCTAGTGGGACCGGGGAGCTGTTTTTT. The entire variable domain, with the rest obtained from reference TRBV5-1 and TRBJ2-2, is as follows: KAGVTQTPRYLIKTRGQQVTLSCSPISGHRSVSWYQQTPGQGLQFLFEYFSETQRNKGNFPGRFSGRQFSNSRSEMNVSTLELGDSALYLCASSLESSGTGELFFGEGSRLTVL.

The CDR3 is CASRADRGETQYF. For the CDR3, the DNA is TGTGCCAGCAGAGCAGACAGGGGGGAGACCCAGTACTTC. The rearrangement uses TRBV2 and TRBJ2-5; 9 positions match TRBD1. The V segment lost 6 bases and the J segment 5 bases; nucleotides outside the gene matches: 4. Germline loops: CDR1 SNHLY, CDR2 FYNNEI. This CDR3 is 13 amino acids long.